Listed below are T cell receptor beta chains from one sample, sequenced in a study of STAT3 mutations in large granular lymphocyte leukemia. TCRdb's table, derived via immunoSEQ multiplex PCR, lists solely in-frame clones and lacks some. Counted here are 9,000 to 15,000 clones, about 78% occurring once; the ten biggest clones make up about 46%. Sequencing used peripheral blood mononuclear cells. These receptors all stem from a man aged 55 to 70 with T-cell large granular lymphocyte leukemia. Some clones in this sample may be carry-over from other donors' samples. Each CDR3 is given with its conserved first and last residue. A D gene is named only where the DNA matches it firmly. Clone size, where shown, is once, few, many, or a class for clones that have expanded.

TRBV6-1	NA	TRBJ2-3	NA	TGTGCCAGCAGTGGAGAGGGGACAGATACGCAGTATTTT	CASSGEGTDTQYF
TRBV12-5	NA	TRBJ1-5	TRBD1	TGTGCTAGTGGTTTAGGACAGGGCCTCCAGCCCCAGCATTTT	CASGLGQGLQPQHF
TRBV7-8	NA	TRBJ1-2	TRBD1	TGTGCCAGCAGCCGGGACAGTAACTATGGCTACACCTTC	CASSRDSNYGYTF
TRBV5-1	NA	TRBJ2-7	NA	TGCGCCAGCAGCTTACTGAGCGGTAGCTCCTACGAGCAGTACTTC	CASSLLSGSSYEQYF
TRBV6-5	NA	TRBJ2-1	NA	TGTGCCAGCAGTGCCGGGACAACGAACCTCAATGAGCAGTTCTTC	CASSAGTTNLNEQFF
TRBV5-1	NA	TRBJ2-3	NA	TGCGCCAGCAGCTTATGGGGCACAGATACGCAGTATTTT	CASSLWGTDTQYF
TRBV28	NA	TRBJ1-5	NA	TGTGCCAGCAGTCCCGCGGGGTATAGCAATCAGCCCCAGCATTTT	CASSPAGYSNQPQHF
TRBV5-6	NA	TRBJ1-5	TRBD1	TGTGCCAGCAGCTTGGGAGACAGGGGGTGGCCCCAGCATTTT	CASSLGDRGWPQHF
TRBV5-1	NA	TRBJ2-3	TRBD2	TGCGCCAGCAGCTTGGTCGGGAGGGCCACAGATACGCAGTATTTT	CASSLVGRATDTQYF
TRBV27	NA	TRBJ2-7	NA	TGTGCCAGCAGTTTGGGGGCGGGATCGGCCTCCTACGAGCAGTACTTC	CASSLGAGSASYEQYF
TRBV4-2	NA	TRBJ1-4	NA	TGTGCCAGCAGCCAAGACGCAGGGGCAAGAGAAAAACTGTTTTTT	CASSQDAGAREKLFF
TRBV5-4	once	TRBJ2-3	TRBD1	TGTGCCAGCAGCTTTAGTAAGGGGGCTACGCAGTATTTT	CASSFSKGATQYF
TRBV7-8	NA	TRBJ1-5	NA	TGTGCCAGCAGCTTAACCAGGAGTAATAGCAATCAGCCCCAGCATTTT	CASSLTRSNSNQPQHF
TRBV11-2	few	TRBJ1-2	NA	TGTGCCAGCAGCTTAGATAGAACAGCGATGAGCTTC	CASSLDRTAMSF
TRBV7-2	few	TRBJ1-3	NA	TGTGCCAGCAGCGAGTGGGTTTCTGGAAACACCATATATTTT	CASSEWVSGNTIYF
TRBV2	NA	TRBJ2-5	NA	TGTGCCAGCAGTTCTTCTAGGGAAAGGACCCAGTACTTC	CASSSSRERTQYF
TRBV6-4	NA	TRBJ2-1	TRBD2	TGTGCCAGCAGTAAAGAAGCGGGAGGGGCCTACAATGAGCAGTTCTTC	CASSKEAGGAYNEQFF
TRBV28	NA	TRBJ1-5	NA	TGTGCCAGCAGCCCCCGGCCAGCCATGAGGGTGCGGCCCCAGCATTTT	CASSPRPAMRVRPQHF
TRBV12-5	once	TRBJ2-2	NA	TGTGCTAGTGCCCTGGGTCACGACCCGGGGGAGCTGTTTTTT	CASALGHDPGELFF
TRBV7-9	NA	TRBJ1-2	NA	TGTGCCAGCAGCCCCAGGGTGGGTAGGGACTATGGCTACACCTTC	CASSPRVGRDYGYTF
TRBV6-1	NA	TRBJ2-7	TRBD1	TGTGCCAGCTACAGGGGGAGCTCCTACGAGCAGTACTTC	CASYRGSSYEQYF
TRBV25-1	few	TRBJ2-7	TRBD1	TGTGCCAGCAGTGACCGGGACAGGGGTATAACTGGCGAGCAGTACTTC	CASSDRDRGITGEQYF
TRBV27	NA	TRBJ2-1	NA	TGTGCCAGCAGTTTAGAAGGAAATGAGCAGTTCTTC	CASSLEGNEQFF
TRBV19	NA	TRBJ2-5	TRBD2	TGTGCCAGCCGACCGGTCGTGGGAGGGCATCAAGAGACCCAGTACTTC	CASRPVVGGHQETQYF
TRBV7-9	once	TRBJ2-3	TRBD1	TGTGCCAGCAGCTTCCGGCAGGGGGCCTCAGATACGCAGTATTTT	CASSFRQGASDTQYF
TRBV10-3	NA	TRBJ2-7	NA	TGTGCCATCAGTGAAGGCAGAACCTACGAGCAGTACTTC	CAISEGRTYEQYF
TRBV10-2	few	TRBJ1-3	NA	TGCGCCAGCAGGGTGAGCTCTGGAAACACCATATATTTT	CASRVSSGNTIYF
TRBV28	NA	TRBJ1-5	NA	TGTGCCAGCAGTACACAGGGTCAGCCCCAGCATTTT	CASSTQGQPQHF
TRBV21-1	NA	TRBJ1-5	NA	TGTGCCAGCGGACAGGGGGCCAAAAGCAATCAGCCCCAGCATTTT	CASGQGAKSNQPQHF
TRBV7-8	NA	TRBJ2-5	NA	TGTGCCAGCAGCCCGTATTACAGGGAAGAGACCCAGTACTTC	CASSPYYREETQYF
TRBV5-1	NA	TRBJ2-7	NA	TGCGCCAGCAGCTTAGCGGCGACCTACGAGCAGTACTTC	CASSLAATYEQYF
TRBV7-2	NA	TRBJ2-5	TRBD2	TGTGCCAGCAGCTTAGCGCAATCGGGCGGGAGTCGTCGGGAGACCCAGTACTTC	CASSLAQSGGSRRETQYF
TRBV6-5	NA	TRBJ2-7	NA	TGTGCCAGCAGTAACAGGGTCGAGCAGTACTTC	CASSNRVEQYF
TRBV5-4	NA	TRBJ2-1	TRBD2	TGCGCCAGCAGCAAACGGGGGGGAACCACCGGTGAGCAGTTCTTC	CASSKRGGTTGEQFF
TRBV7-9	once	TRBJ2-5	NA	TGTGCCAGCAGCTCCTCCACTAGATATGGGACCCAGTACTTC	CASSSSTRYGTQYF
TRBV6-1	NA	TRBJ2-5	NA	TGTGCCAGCAGTGAATGGGACGGCCTTGGATCCCAGTACTTC	CASSEWDGLGSQYF
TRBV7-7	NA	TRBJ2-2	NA	TGTGCTAGCATGGGACGTTCCGGGGAGCTGTTTTTT	CASMGRSGELFF